This entry is about one T cell receptor beta chain. The sample is drawn from a study of CD8+ T cells in alopecia areata. Background on the study: Patients given treatment had severity scored by the percentage of scalp area affected.

Treatment defined: oral pan-JAK inhibitor, 5-10 mg twice daily. The germline V gene encodes CDR1 SGHDT and CDR2 YYEEEE. The germline V and J ends were trimmed by 0 bases and 4 bases, with 13 bases remaining between them. CDR3 length: 15 amino acids. Sequencing relied on a cDNA template that was reverse transcribed from extracted RNA. Produced via immunoSEQ multiplex PCR; TCRdb's table is partial and in-frame only. Counted here are roughly 250,000 clones, approximately 60% occurring once; the ten biggest clones make up 0.9% to 0.95%. This TCR was recovered from a human donor with alopecia areata. J is TRBJ1-2 and V is TRBV5-6, with a tentative D call TRBD1 (5 bases). The source material was CD4+ T cells sorted from blood, sampled at week 52, from a patient treated with tofacitinib. DNA of the CDR3: TGTGCCAGCAGCTTGGGTCCAGGGTCGAGCTATGGCTACACCTTC. As protein: CASSLGPGSSYGYTF.